This T cell receptor beta chain was profiled in a study of T cell repertoires in cytomegalovirus infection. Study-wide context: Recently identified HLA-C-restricted CMV epitopes were among the peptides used. Study findings and constraints: Ex vivo responses were dominated by HLA-C-restricted CMV-specific TCR beta clonotypes.

TCRdb redid the calling of the reads with MiXCR, one entry per CDR3 protein. The table records about 830,000 distinct CDR3 sequences, 30% to 35% of them present only once. This CDR3 region has 17 residues. Trimming left V 5 bases short and J 0 bases short, with 17 bases between. Germline V CDR1 and CDR2: SGHTA, FQGNSA. Of note for this clonotype: Its antigen remains unknown.

The sample in question was cultured CD8+ T cells from PBMCs, obtained from culture after CMV antigen stimulation. This TCR was recovered from a human donor in good health (CMV status not recorded). Some clones in this sample may be carry-over from other donors' samples. The rearrangement joins TRBV7-2 to TRBJ2-1; tentative D call: TRBD1 (5 bases). CDR3 amino acids: CASSQRPTDRSYNEQFF. CDR3 DNA sequence: TGTGCCAGCAGCCAACGGCCGACAGATCGCTCCTACAATGAGCAGTTCTTC.